The clone carrying this T cell receptor beta chain was recorded a few times. The data are from a study of blood T cell repertoires in COVID-19. Across the whole study: The samples span acute and convalescent COVID-19 from the United States, Italy and Spain. From T cells, B-cell-depleted T cells, or PBMCs came the material, which was cDNA or gDNA.

Study processing details: Estimates of nucleated cell counts were drawn from the amplification of reference gene primers. Assay used: immunoSEQ multiplex PCR; TCRdb lists only in-frame clones, some missing. For V, J and clone size, that table is used; D and trimming come from the DNA. In the table there are 95,000 to 150,000 clones, 70% to 80% of which are singletons. Germline assignment: CDR1 SNHLY and CDR2 FYNNEI. J gave up 9 bases and V 4 bases, and 7 bases lay outside the gene matches. The CDR3 length is 15 residues. The sequenced material came from peripheral blood. The receptor was isolated from a human donor in a cohort sampled during active COVID-19. The chain combines TRBV2 with TRBJ1-6; 9 nucleotides match TRBD1. CDR3: CASSASTGGGSPLHF. CDR3 bases: TGTGCCAGCAGTGCTTCGACAGGGGGTGGTTCACCCCTCCACTTT.